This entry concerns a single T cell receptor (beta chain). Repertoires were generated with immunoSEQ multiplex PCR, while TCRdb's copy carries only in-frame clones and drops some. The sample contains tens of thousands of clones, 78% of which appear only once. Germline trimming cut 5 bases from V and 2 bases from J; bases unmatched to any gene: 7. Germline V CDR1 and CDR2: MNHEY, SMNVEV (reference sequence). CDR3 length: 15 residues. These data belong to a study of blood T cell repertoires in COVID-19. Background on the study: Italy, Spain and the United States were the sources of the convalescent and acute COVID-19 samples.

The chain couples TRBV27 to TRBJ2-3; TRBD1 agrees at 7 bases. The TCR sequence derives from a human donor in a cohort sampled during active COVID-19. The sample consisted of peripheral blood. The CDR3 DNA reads TGTGCCAGCAGTGAGGGGGACAGATACACAGATACGCAGTATTTT. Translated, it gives CASSEGDRYTDTQYF.